These 8 T cell receptor beta chains share one sample of origin, sequenced in a study of vaccination and CD4 T cells after COVID-19. In TCRdb, the PCR reads were re-called with MiXCR into one record per CDR3 protein. The table records 20,000 to 30,000 distinct CDR3 sequences, 45% to 55% of them present only once. The source material was CD4+ T cells from blood, sampled before SARS-CoV-2 vaccination. The receptors were gathered from a human donor who had recovered from COVID-19.

This chain links TRBV6-2 or TRBV6-3 with TRBJ2-1; 8 nucleotides match TRBD2. This CDR3 has 16 residues. Germline values: CDR1 MNHEY, CDR2 SVGEGT. V lost 2 bases and J lost 2; bases outside the gene matches: 5. The CDR3 DNA sequence: TGTGCCAGCAGTTACGGGGCCGGGAGGGCCTACAATGAGCAGTTCTTC. Translating gives CASSYGAGRAYNEQFF.

This chain uses TRBV20-1 with TRBJ2-1, with TRBD1 as a possible D gene (6 bases). The length of the CDR3 is 15 residues. Trimming took off 6 bases at V and 5 bases at J, with 20 bases between the two ends. Germline loops: CDR1 DFQATT, CDR2 SNEGSKA (reference sequence). CDR3: CSAEDEGVVDNEQFF. Written as DNA, the CDR3 is TGCAGTGCGGAAGATGAGGGGGTAGTGGACAATGAGCAGTTCTTC.

There are a few counts of this clonotype. V usage is TRBV20-1 and J usage is TRBJ2-6; no definite D call. This CDR3 is built from 16 residues. Germline V gene lookup returns CDR1 DFQATT and CDR2 SNEGSKA (reference sequence). V shed 3 bases and J shed 0 bases, with 12 bases lying between them. For the CDR3, the DNA is TGCAGTGCTAGGACCTTGTCTAGCTCTGGGGCCAACGTCCTGACTTTC. Its translation is CSARTLSSSGANVLTF.

A few counts support this clonotype. This sequence joins TRBV6-1 and TRBJ1-2; perhaps TRBD1 as D (6 bases). Germline V gives CDR1 MNHNS, CDR2 SASEGT. Trimming removed 1 base from V and 0 bases from J, with 9 bases in between. The CDR3 runs to 15 residues. CDR3 loop: CASSEGTVSNYGYTF. DNA of the CDR3: TGTGCCAGCAGTGAAGGGACAGTCTCTAACTATGGCTACACCTTC.

This clonotype was picked up a small number of times. This rearrangement joins TRBV24-1 to TRBJ2-5; D not resolved. Deletions cut 3 bases from V and 2 bases from J, with 3 bases between. Germline loops: CDR1 KGHDR, CDR2 SFDVKD. This CDR3 contains 12 residues. CDR3 region: CATSDQQETQYF. The CDR3 DNA follows: TGTGCCACCAGTGATCAGCAAGAGACCCAGTACTTC.

The chain links TRBV28 to TRBJ1-1, with unresolved D. Germline assignment: CDR1 MDHEN and CDR2 SYDVKM. V lost 6 bases, J lost 2 bases, and 16 bases lay in between. The CDR3 spans 15 residues. CDR3 DNA: TGTGCCAGCAGGATGATCGGGAAGGCCAACACTGAAGCTTTCTTT. This gives the protein CASRMIGKANTEAFF.

The chain employs TRBV7-9 and TRBJ1-5, with D possibly matching TRBD1 (6 bases). CDR3 size: 18 residues. Trimming shortened V by 1 base and J by 4 bases, and 20 bases separated the two germline ends. Germline V gives CDR1 SEHNR, CDR2 FQNEAQ (reference sequence). The CDR3 reads CASSLVLQGGARNQPQHF. DNA for the CDR3: TGTGCCAGCAGCTTAGTTTTACAGGGTGGTGCGAGAAATCAGCCCCAGCATTTT.

The chain has TRBV10-3 and TRBJ2-3; TRBD2 agrees at 9 bases. Germline CDR1 ENHRY, CDR2 SYGVKD. V shed 10 bases, J shed 9 bases, and the junction held 5 bases outside the gene matches. The CDR3 runs 11 residues. The CDR3 DNA reads TGTGCCAGCTCCACTAGCGGGACGCAGTATTTT. Translation: CASSTSGTQYF.